The clone carrying this TCR beta chain was found once. Its cognate antigen is unknown. The sample originates from a study of cytomegalovirus exposure and HLA in healthy donors. The CDR3 is 15 amino acids. V lost 5 bases and J lost 5, with 19 bases in between. Per the germline V gene, CDR1 is GTSNPN and CDR2 is SVGIG (reference sequence). The PCR had 60 Vbeta and 13 Jbeta primers. Profiling relied on immunoSEQ multiplex PCR, and the TCRdb table lists in-frame clones only, not all of them. Counted here are about 140,000 clones, over 75% occurring once; the ten biggest clones make up about 10%. Whole-study findings and limits: As a later analysis showed, a missense DCLRE1C variant was linked to trimming of TCR beta V- and J-genes.

This chain connects TRBV30 to TRBJ1-5, with D perhaps matching TRBD1 (5 bases). This receptor was identified in a woman between 50 and 59 years old in good health and CMV-seropositive. Sequencing input: PBMCs. The CDR3: CAWSYGGGRHQPQHF. CDR3 DNA sequence: TGTGCCTGGTCTTATGGCGGGGGAAGGCATCAGCCCCAGCATTTT.